Detailed here is one TCR beta chain. The antigen remains undetermined. CDR1 WSHSY and CDR2 SAAADI come from the germline V gene. Trimming shortened V by 6 bases and J by 2 bases, and 1 base separated the two germline ends. The CDR3 totals 10 residues. Baseline, cycle 4 day 1, and cycle 7 day 1 were the blood sampling points. This specimen comes from a study of OX40 agonist ivuxolimab in advanced cancers. Study-wide context: Ivuxolimab is an agonistic anti-OX40 (CD134) antibody, and patients were treated with it. Ivuxolimab, which patients received intravenously every 2 weeks, was dosed at 0.01 to 10 mg/kg. Study-wide results and limits: With doses of 0.1-3.0 mg/kg, partial responders showed among the lowest clonal expansion.

Using immunoSEQ multiplex PCR, the repertoire was profiled, and TCRdb retains in-frame clones only, with some absent. Of tens of thousands of clones listed, roughly 90% were seen once; the top ten hold about 1.1%. The chain employs TRBV10-2 and TRBJ2-5; D uncertain. The material was CD4+ or CD8+ T cells sorted from blood, obtained in a trial of the OX40 agonist ivuxolimab. This TCR came from an adult with an advanced solid tumor such as melanoma, head and neck, liver or kidney cancer. As DNA, the CDR3 is TGCGCCAGCAGACAAGAGACCCAGTACTTC. It encodes CASRQETQYF.